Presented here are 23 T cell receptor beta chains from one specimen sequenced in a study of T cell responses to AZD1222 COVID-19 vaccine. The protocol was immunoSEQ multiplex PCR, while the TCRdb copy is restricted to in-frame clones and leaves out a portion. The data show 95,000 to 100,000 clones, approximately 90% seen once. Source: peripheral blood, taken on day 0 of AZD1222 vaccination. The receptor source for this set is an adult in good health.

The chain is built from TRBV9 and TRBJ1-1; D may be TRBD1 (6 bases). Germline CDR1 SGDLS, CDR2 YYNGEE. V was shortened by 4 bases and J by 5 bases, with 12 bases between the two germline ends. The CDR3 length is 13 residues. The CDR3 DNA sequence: TGTGCCAGCAGCTCAAAAGGGGGGACTGAAGCTTTCTTT. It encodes CASSSKGGTEAFF.

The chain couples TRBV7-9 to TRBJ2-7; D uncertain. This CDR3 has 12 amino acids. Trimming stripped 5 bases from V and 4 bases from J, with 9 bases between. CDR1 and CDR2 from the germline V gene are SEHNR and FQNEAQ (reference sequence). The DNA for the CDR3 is TGTGCCAGCAGCCAAACAGTTTACGAGCAGTACTTC. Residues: CASSQTVYEQYF.

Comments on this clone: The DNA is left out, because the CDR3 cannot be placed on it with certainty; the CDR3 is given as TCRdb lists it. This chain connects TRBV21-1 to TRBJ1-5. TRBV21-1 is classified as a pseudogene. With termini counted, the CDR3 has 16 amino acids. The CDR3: CASSKVAPGTAQPQHF.

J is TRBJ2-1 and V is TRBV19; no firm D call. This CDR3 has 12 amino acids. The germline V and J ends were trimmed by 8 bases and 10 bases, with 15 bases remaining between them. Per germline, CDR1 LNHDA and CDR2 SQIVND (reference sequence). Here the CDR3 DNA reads TGTGCCAGTTCCCCGGGCTCAAGAGAGCAGTTCTTC. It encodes CASSPGSREQFF. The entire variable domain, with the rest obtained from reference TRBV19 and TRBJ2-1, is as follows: DGGITQSPKYLFRKEGQNVTLSCEQNLNHDAMYWYRQDPGQGLRLIYYSQIVNDFQKGDIAEGYSVSREKKESFPLTVTSAQKNPTAFYLCASSPGSREQFFGPGTRLTVL.

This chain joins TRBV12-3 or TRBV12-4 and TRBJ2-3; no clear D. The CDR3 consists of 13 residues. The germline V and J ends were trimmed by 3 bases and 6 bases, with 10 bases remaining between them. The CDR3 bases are TGTGCCAGCAGTTTGGTAGATCGCGATACGCAGTATTTT. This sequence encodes CASSLVDRDTQYF.

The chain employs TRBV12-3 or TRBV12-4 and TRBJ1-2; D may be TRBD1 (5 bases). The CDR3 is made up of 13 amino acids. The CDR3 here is CAAGPSPTYGYTF. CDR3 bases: TGTGCAGCGGGGCCGTCTCCGACCTATGGCTACACCTTC.

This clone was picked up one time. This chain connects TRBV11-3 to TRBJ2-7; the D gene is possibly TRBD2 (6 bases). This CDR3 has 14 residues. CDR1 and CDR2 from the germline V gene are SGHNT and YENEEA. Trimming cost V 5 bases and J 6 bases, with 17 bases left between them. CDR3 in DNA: TGTGCCAGCAGCCCTCGGGACTCTCCCTCCGAGCAGTACTTC. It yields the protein CASSPRDSPSEQYF. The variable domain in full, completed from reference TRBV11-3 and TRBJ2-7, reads EAGVVQSPRYKIIEKKQPVAFWCNPISGHNTLYWYLQNLGQGPELLIRYENEEAVDDSQLPKDRFSAERLKGVDSTLKIQPAELGDSAVYLCASSPRDSPSEQYFGPGTRLTVT.

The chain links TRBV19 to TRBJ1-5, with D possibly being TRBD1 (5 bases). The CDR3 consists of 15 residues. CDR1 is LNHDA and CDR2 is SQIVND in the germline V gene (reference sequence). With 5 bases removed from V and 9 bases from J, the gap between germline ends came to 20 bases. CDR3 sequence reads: CASSRGLLSVRPQHF. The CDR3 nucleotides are TGTGCCAGTAGTCGGGGCCTTTTATCCGTCCGGCCCCAGCATTTT.

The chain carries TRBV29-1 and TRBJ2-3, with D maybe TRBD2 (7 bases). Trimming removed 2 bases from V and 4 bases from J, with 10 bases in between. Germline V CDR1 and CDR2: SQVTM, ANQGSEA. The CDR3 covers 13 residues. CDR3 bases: TGCAGCGTTGAATGGGGGGGCCCAGATACGCAGTATTTT. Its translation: CSVEWGGPDTQYF.

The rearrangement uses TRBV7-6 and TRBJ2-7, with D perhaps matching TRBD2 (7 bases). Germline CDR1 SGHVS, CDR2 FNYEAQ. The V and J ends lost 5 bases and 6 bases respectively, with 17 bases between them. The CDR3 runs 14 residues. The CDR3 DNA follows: TGTGCCAGCAGCCGAGGGGGGGGACTCTCCGAGCAGTACTTC. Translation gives CASSRGGGLSEQYF.

The CDR3 protein is CASSEGHPSVYEQYF. CDR3 DNA: TGTGCCAGCAGTGAGGGCCACCCTTCTGTCTACGAGCAGTACTTC. This chain uses TRBV2 with TRBJ2-7; no firm D call. Looked up from germline, CDR1 is SNHLY and CDR2 is FYNNEI. This CDR3 spans 15 amino acids. V was clipped by 3 bases and J by 3 bases, with 15 bases between them.

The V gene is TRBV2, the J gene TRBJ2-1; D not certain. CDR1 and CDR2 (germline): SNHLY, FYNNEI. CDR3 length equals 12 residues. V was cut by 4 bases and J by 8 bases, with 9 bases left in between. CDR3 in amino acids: CASSASRHEQFF. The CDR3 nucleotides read TGTGCCAGCAGTGCCTCCAGGCATGAGCAGTTCTTC.

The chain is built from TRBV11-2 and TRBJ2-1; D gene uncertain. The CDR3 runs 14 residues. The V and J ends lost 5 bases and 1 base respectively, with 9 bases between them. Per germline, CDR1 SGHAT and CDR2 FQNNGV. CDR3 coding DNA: TGTGCCAGCAGCCGACTGTTATCCTACAATGAGCAGTTCTTC. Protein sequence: CASSRLLSYNEQFF.

The CDR3 coding sequence is TGCAGTGCTAGTGTCGGACAAGCAATAGGAGAGACCCAGTACTTC. This sequence encodes CSASVGQAIGETQYF. The chain carries TRBV20-1 and TRBJ2-5; weak D call: TRBD1 (5 bases). Germline CDR1 is DFQATT and CDR2 is SNEGSKA (reference sequence). Trimming shortened V by 3 bases and J by 4 bases, and 18 bases separated the two germline ends. The CDR3 sequence is 15 residues long.

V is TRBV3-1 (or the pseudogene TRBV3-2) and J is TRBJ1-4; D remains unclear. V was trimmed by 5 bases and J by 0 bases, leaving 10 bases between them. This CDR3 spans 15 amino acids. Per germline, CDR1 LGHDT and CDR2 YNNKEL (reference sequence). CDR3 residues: CASSTKGATNEKLFF. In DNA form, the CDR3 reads TGTGCCAGCAGCACCAAGGGAGCAACTAATGAAAAACTGTTTTTT.

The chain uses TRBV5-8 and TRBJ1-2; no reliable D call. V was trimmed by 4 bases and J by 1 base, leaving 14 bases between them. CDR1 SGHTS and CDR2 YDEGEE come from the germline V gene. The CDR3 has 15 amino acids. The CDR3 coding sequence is TGTGCCAGCAGCCGGGCCCGACGGCTTAACTATGGCTACACCTTC. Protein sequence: CASSRARRLNYGYTF.

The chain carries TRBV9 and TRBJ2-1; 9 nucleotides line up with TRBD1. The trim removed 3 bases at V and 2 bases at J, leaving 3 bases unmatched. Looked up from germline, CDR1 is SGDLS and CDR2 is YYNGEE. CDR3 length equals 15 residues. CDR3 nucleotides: TGTGCCAGCAGCGAGACAGGGGGGACCTACAATGAGCAGTTCTTC. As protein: CASSETGGTYNEQFF.

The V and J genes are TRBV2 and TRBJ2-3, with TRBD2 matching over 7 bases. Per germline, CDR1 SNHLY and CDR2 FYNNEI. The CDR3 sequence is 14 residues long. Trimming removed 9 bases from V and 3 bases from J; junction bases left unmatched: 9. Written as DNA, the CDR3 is TGTGCCAGTTTACTAGCGCAAGCTACAGATACGCAGTATTTT. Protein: CASLLAQATDTQYF.

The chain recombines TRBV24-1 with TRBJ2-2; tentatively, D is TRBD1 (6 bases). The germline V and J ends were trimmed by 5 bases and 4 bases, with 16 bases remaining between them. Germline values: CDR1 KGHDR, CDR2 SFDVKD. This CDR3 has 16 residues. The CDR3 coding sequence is TGTGCCACCAGTGGGGCAGGGGATGTCAGCACCGGGGAGCTGTTTTTT. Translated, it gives CATSGAGDVSTGELFF.

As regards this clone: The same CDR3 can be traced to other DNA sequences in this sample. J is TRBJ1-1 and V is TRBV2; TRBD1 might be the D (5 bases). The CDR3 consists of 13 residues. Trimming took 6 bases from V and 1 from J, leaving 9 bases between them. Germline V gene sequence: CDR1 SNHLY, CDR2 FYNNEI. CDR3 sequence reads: CASRGQPNTEAFF. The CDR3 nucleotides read TGTGCCAGCAGGGGGCAACCGAACACTGAAGCTTTCTTT.

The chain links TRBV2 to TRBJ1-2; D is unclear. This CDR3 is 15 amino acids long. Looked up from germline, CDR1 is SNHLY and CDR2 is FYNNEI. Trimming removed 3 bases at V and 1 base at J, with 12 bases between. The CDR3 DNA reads TGTGCCAGCAGTGATCAACAGATCATTAACTATGGCTACACCTTC. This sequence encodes CASSDQQIINYGYTF.

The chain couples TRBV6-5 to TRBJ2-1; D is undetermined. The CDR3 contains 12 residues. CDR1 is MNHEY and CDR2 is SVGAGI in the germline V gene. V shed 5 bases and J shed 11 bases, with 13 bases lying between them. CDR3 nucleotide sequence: TGTGCCAGCAGTAATGACCCCGACAAGCAGTTCTTC. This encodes CASSNDPDKQFF.

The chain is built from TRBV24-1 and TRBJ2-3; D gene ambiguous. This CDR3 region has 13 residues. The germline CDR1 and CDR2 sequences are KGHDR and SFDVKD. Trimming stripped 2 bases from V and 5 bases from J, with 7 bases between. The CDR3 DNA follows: TGTGCCACCAGTGATTGGGCGGTAGATACGCAGTATTTT. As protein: CATSDWAVDTQYF.